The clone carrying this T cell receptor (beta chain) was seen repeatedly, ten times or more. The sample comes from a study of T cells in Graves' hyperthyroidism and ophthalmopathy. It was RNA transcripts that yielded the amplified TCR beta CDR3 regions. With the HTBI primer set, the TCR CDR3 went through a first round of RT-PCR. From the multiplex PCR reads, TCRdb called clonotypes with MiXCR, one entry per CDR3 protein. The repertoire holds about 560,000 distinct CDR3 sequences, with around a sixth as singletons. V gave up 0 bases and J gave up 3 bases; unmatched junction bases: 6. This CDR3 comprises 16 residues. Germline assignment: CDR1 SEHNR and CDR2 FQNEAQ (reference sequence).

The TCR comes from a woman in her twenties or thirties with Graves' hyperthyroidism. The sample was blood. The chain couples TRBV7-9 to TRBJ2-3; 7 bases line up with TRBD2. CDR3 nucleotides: TGTGCCAGCAGCTTAGCGGTTGGCGGGAGTACAGATACGCAGTATTTT. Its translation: CASSLAVGGSTDTQYF.